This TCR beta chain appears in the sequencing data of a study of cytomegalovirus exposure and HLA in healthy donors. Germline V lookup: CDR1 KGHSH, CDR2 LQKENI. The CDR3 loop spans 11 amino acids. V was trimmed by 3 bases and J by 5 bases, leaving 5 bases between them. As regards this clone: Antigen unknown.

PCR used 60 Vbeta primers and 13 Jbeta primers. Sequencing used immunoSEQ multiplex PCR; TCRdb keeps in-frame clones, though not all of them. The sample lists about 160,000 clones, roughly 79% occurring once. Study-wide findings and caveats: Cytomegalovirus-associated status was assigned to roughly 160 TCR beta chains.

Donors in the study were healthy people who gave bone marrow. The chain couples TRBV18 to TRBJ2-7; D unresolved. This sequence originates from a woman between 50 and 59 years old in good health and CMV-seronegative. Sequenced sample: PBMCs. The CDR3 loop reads CASSPSNEQYF. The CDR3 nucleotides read TGTGCCAGCTCACCGAGCAACGAGCAGTACTTC.